The 27 T cell receptor beta chains given below trace back to one sample, sequenced in a study of OX40 agonist ivuxolimab in advanced cancers. Method: immunoSEQ multiplex PCR; TCRdb's copy keeps in-frame clones and lacks some. Of around 59,000 clones in the sample, about 88% were seen once. Sequenced here: CD4+ or CD8+ T cells sorted from blood, sampled in a trial of the OX40 agonist ivuxolimab. The receptors stem from an adult with an advanced solid tumor such as melanoma, head and neck, liver or kidney cancer.

The chain joins TRBV11-3 to TRBJ2-7; D may correspond to TRBD1 or TRBD2 (5 bases each). Germline V CDR1 and CDR2: SGHNT, YENEEA. The length of the CDR3 is 14 residues. V dropped 5 bases and J dropped 0 bases, with 11 bases sitting between them. CDR3 sequence reads: CASSPRDGSYEQYF. The CDR3 DNA sequence: TGTGCCAGCAGCCCCCGGGACGGCTCCTACGAGCAGTACTTC.

This chain links TRBV9 with TRBJ2-3, with TRBD2 as a possible D gene (5 bases). Trimming stripped 4 bases from V and 0 bases from J, with 9 bases between. The germline CDR1 and CDR2 sequences are SGDLS and YYNGEE. This CDR3 spans 14 amino acids. The CDR3 nucleotides are TGTGCCAGCAGCACGGGGTCTAGCACAGATACGCAGTATTTT. This encodes CASSTGSSTDTQYF.

The chain combines TRBV6-1 with TRBJ2-1; TRBD2 aligns across 9 bases. The CDR3 length is 12 residues. In germline, CDR1 is MNHNS, CDR2 SASEGT. V trimming: 7 bases; J trimming: 9 bases; junction bases outside the gene matches: 4. As DNA, the CDR3 is TGTGCCAGCAAGGGACTAGCACGTGAGCAGTTCTTC. This gives the protein CASKGLAREQFF.

This clone was seen just once. The chain recombines TRBV19 with TRBJ1-1; D is possibly TRBD1 (5 bases). V was clipped by 3 bases and J by 8 bases, with 16 bases between them. Germline V CDR1 and CDR2: LNHDA, SQIVND (reference sequence). CDR3 length: 14 residues. CDR3 in amino acids: CASSMRSLGGEAFF. The CDR3, as DNA: TGTGCCAGTAGTATGAGGAGCCTTGGGGGAGAAGCTTTCTTT.

V and J are TRBV16 and TRBJ1-2; D gene uncertain. This CDR3 spans 12 amino acids. V was shortened by 2 bases and J by 2 bases, with 3 bases between the two germline ends. CDR1 and CDR2 from the germline V gene are KGHSY and FQNENV. Here the CDR3 reads CASSQENYGYTF. DNA for the CDR3: TGTGCCAGCAGCCAAGAGAACTATGGCTACACCTTC. The full variable domain, its missing parts supplied by reference TRBV16 and TRBJ1-2, is GEEVAQTPKHLVRGEGQKAKLYCAPIKGHSYVFWYQQVLKNEFKFLISFQNENVFDETGMPKERFSAKCLPNSPCSLEIQATKLEDSAVYFCASSQENYGYTFGSGTRLTVV.

The gene calls are TRBV23-1 and TRBJ1-2, with 7 bases identical to TRBD1. TRBV23-1 belongs to the ORF category, with a function that is uncertain. This CDR3 has 15 amino acids. Trimming cost V 0 bases and J 8 bases; bases outside gene matches: 9. In nucleotides, the CDR3 is TGCGCCAGCAGTCAATCAGGGAGGGGGCATCCCGGCTACACCTTC. Residues: CASSQSGRGHPGYTF.

V usage is TRBV29-1 and J usage is TRBJ1-1, with 7 bases matching TRBD1. V lost 5 bases and J lost 4; bases outside the gene matches: 10. This CDR3 spans 14 amino acids. CDR1 is SQVTM, CDR2 ANQGSEA, per germline. CDR3 region: CSVLSAGGATEAFF. The CDR3 DNA is TGCAGCGTTCTCTCGGCAGGGGGTGCCACTGAAGCTTTCTTT.

The genes are TRBV9 and TRBJ2-1; TRBD2 agrees at 9 bases. The V and J ends lost 0 bases and 6 bases, in that order; junction bases with no gene match: 4. Germline CDR1 and CDR2: SGDLS and YYNGEE. CDR3 length: 15 residues. CDR3 sequence reads: CASSVEGTSTNEQFF. For the CDR3, the DNA is TGTGCCAGCAGCGTAGAGGGGACTAGCACCAATGAGCAGTTCTTC.

This chain uses TRBV5-1 with TRBJ2-3; TRBD2 aligns across 9 bases. Per the germline V gene, CDR1 is SGHRS and CDR2 is YFSETQ. This CDR3 has 19 amino acids. The junction had 17 bases not matched to a gene; V was cut back by 4 bases and J by 2 bases. This CDR3 reads CASSGRRTSDHPDTDTQYF. The CDR3 nucleotides read TGCGCCAGCAGCGGGAGGAGGACTAGCGACCACCCCGACACAGATACGCAGTATTTT.

The chain uses TRBV9 and TRBJ1-2; the D gene is possibly TRBD1 (5 bases). V dropped 4 bases and J dropped 8 bases, with 15 bases sitting between them. There are 13 residues in the CDR3. Per the germline V gene, CDR1 is SGDLS and CDR2 is YYNGEE. The CDR3 here is CASSSRDHLGYTF. The CDR3 coding sequence is TGTGCCAGCAGCTCCCGGGACCACCTGGGCTACACCTTC.

The chain employs TRBV27 and TRBJ2-7, with no clear D. The CDR3 length is 13 residues. Germline V lookup: CDR1 MNHEY, CDR2 SMNVEV (reference sequence). The V gene lost 5 bases and the J gene lost 1 base, with 9 bases spanning the gap. CDR3 sequence: CASSVGMSYEQYF. The CDR3 bases are TGTGCCAGCAGTGTTGGGATGTCCTACGAGCAGTACTTC.

CDR3 protein: CASGTSGRAGDTQYF. CDR3 sequence (DNA): TGTGCCAGTGGGACTAGCGGGAGGGCCGGAGATACGCAGTATTTT. The chain joins TRBV7-2 to TRBJ2-3; 16 bases line up with TRBD2. Germline CDR1 is SGHTA and CDR2 is FQGNSA. Germline trimming cut 9 bases from V and 5 bases from J; bases unmatched to any gene: 5. The length of the CDR3 is 15 residues.

The chain employs TRBV2 and TRBJ2-3; D may be TRBD2 (6 bases). The V end lost 8 bases, the J end lost 2 bases, and 23 bases lay between the germline ends. The CDR3 has 17 residues. The germline CDR1 and CDR2 sequences are SNHLY and FYNNEI. This chain's CDR3 is CASADRDFTSPTDTQYF. The CDR3 DNA reads as TGTGCCAGCGCGGACCGGGACTTTACAAGCCCCACAGATACGCAGTATTTT.

The chain uses TRBV4-1 and TRBJ2-7; possibly TRBD1 or TRBD2 for D (5 bases each). The V end was cut by 1 base, the J end by 4 bases, with 11 bases between. The CDR3 has 14 residues. Germline V gene sequence: CDR1 MGHRA, CDR2 YSYEKL. The CDR3 DNA sequence: TGCGCCAGCAGCCAAGGGGACGGATTATACGAGCAGTACTTC. Protein product: CASSQGDGLYEQYF.

The chain has TRBV27 and TRBJ2-1; 11 bases are a match to TRBD2. Germline CDR1 MNHEY, CDR2 SMNVEV (reference sequence). This CDR3 has 14 amino acids. The V gene end was trimmed by 2 bases and the J gene end by 7 bases; junction bases not matched to a gene: 1. Here the CDR3 reads CASSLGTSGNEQFF. The CDR3 DNA sequence: TGTGCCAGCAGTTTAGGGACTAGCGGTAATGAGCAGTTCTTC.

DNA for the CDR3: TGCGCCAGCAGCTTGGAAGCGATTCCCCACAATGAGCAGTTCTTC. This gives the protein CASSLEAIPHNEQFF. The genes are TRBV5-1 and TRBJ2-1; D is undetermined. In germline, CDR1 is SGHRS, CDR2 YFSETQ. There are 15 residues in the CDR3. V was cut by 0 bases and J by 5 bases, with 12 bases left in between.

CDR3 sequence reads: CASSPRGRGHNEQFF. The CDR3 DNA sequence: TGTGCCAGCAGCCCCCGGGGGAGGGGGCACAATGAGCAGTTCTTC. This chain links TRBV13 with TRBJ2-1; perhaps D is TRBD1 or TRBD2 (7 bases each). V was clipped by 5 bases and J by 5 bases, with 16 bases between them. This CDR3 contains 15 residues. CDR1 PRHDT and CDR2 FYEKMQ come from the germline V gene (reference sequence). The full variable domain, with the rest looked up from reference TRBV13 and TRBJ2-1, is AAGVIQSPRHLIKEKRETATLKCYPIPRHDTVYWYQQGPGQDPQFLISFYEKMQSDKGSIPDRFSAQQFSDYHSELNMSSLELGDSALYFCASSPRGRGHNEQFFGPGTRLTVL.

The V and J genes are TRBV29-1 and TRBJ1-2; 8 bases fit TRBD1. Germline CDR1 and CDR2: SQVTM and ANQGSEA. The junction had 7 bases not matched to a gene; V was cut back by 6 bases and J by 10 bases. The CDR3 loop spans 11 amino acids. As DNA, the CDR3 is TGCAGCGTCCGGACAGGGCACCACTACACCTTC. This translates into CSVRTGHHYTF.

This chain joins TRBV7-2 and TRBJ2-4; a possible D gene is TRBD1 (5 bases). CDR3 length equals 15 residues. CDR1 and CDR2 from the germline V gene are SGHTA and FQGNSA. With 2 bases removed from V and 2 bases from J, the gap between germline ends came to 10 bases. The chain's CDR3 is CASSLNVGPKNIQYF. CDR3 bases: TGTGCCAGCAGCTTAAATGTGGGGCCCAAAAACATTCAGTACTTC. Supplemented by reference TRBV7-2 and TRBJ2-4, the full variable domain reads GAGVSQSPSNKVTEKGKDVELRCDPISGHTALYWYRQSLGQGLEFLIYFQGNSAPDKSGLPSDRFSAERTGGSVSTLTIQRTQQEDSAVYLCASSLNVGPKNIQYFGAGTRLSVL.

J is TRBJ1-5 and V is TRBV4-3; weak D call: TRBD1 (5 bases). The V gene's germline CDR1 is LGHNA and CDR2 YSLEER. This CDR3 is 14 amino acids long. Trimming shortened V by 4 bases and J by 5 bases, and 12 bases separated the two germline ends. For the CDR3, the DNA is TGCGCCAGCAGCCGGGGGTTCAAGGATCAGCCCCAGCATTTT. This translates into CASSRGFKDQPQHF.

In regard to this clone: At one boundary the junction diverges from the germline segment, which might be a read error. The V and J genes are TRBV7-9 and TRBJ1-1; D might be TRBD1 (6 bases). This CDR3 contains 10 residues. Per the germline V gene, CDR1 is SEHNR and CDR2 is FQNEAQ (reference sequence). CDR3 sequence reads: CSIGGPEAFF. The CDR3 region has the DNA TGCTCCATCGGGGGGCCTGAAGCTTTCTTT.

The rearrangement uses TRBV7-9 and TRBJ2-7; possible D gene TRBD1, 5 bases. Deletions cut 4 bases from V and 9 bases from J, with 16 bases between. The CDR3 totals 13 residues. Germline-derived CDR1 and CDR2 are SEHNR and FQNEAQ (reference sequence). This CDR3 reads CASSSIQAIGQYV. CDR3 DNA: TGTGCCAGCAGCTCCATACAGGCCATAGGGCAGTACGTC.

Details on this clone: Other DNA sequences in the same sample also yield this CDR3. This chain connects TRBV4-1 to TRBJ2-1; the D is unclear. CDR1 is MGHRA and CDR2 is YSYEKL in the germline V gene. The CDR3 is 15 residues long. Trimming stripped 4 bases from V and 0 bases from J, with 10 bases between. CDR3 protein: CASSPTLSSYNEQFF. In nucleotides, the CDR3 is TGCGCCAGCAGCCCGACCCTCAGCTCCTACAATGAGCAGTTCTTC.

This clone was counted a few times. The rearrangement links TRBV11-2 to TRBJ1-2; 7 positions agree with TRBD1. Germline lookup yields CDR1 SGHAT and CDR2 FQNNGV. This CDR3 is 14 amino acids long. Trimming took 3 bases from V and 8 from J; bases not matched to a gene: 9. CDR3 in amino acids: CASSFFRTGEGYTF. The CDR3, as DNA: TGTGCCAGCAGCTTTTTCAGGACAGGAGAAGGCTACACCTTC.

The chain combines TRBV25-1 with TRBJ1-1; TRBD1 is a possible D gene (5 bases). CDR1 is MGHDK, CDR2 SYGVNS, per germline. Trimming removed 8 bases at V and 1 base at J, with 14 bases between. The CDR3 has 14 amino acids. CDR3 sequence reads: CASARDGWNTEAFF. For the CDR3, the DNA is TGTGCCAGCGCTCGGGACGGCTGGAACACTGAAGCTTTCTTT.

The chain combines TRBV5-4 with TRBJ1-1; D gene unclear. Germline CDR1 is SGHNT and CDR2 is YYREEE (reference sequence). The V end lost 10 bases, the J end lost 4 bases, and 11 bases lay between the germline ends. This CDR3 has 11 residues. The CDR3 here is CASGRGTEAFF. As DNA, the CDR3 is TGTGCCTCGGGTCGGGGCACTGAAGCTTTCTTT.

CDR3 in DNA: TGTGCCAGTAGCTCCCCATCCGGGGGGGCCACAGATACGCAGTATTTT. It specifies CASSSPSGGATDTQYF. The chain recombines TRBV19 with TRBJ2-3, with 8 bases lining up with TRBD2. The CDR3 sequence is 16 residues long. V lost 6 bases and J lost 2; bases outside the gene matches: 10. Germline loops: CDR1 LNHDA, CDR2 SQIVND (reference sequence).